This T cell receptor (beta chain) appears in the sequencing data of a study of tumor and adjacent non-tumor tissue in lung cancer. Study details: Histology: around twelve adenocarcinoma, a couple of squamous cell carcinoma, 1 small cell lung cancer. Patients were aged about 30 to 80, ten or so men and about five women, stage I to III.

CDR1 and CDR2 (germline): SQVTM, ANQGSEA. The CDR3 runs to 16 residues. General study points: Tumor TCR diversity, when higher, was linked to shorter survival. Normal lung showed higher cumulative top 100 clone frequency than tumor.

Three rounds of nested PCR, following a modified ARM-PCR protocol, produced the TCRbeta library. TCRdb itself ran the multiplex PCR reads through MiXCR, one entry per CDR3 protein. The table lists around 79,000 distinct CDR3 sequences, approximately 77% of them singletons. No cell sorting was done before RNA was extracted from the tissue. A note on this clonotype: Antigen: not known. The junction departs from the called germline gene at one end, perhaps through a read error.

The genes are TRBV29-1 and TRBJ2-7; 8 bases line up with TRBD1. The TCR sequence derives from a woman aged 40 to 49 with non-small cell lung cancer. The material sequenced was lung tumor tissue. Here the CDR3 DNA reads TGCAGCGTTGAACAGGGCCGGGACAGGAGATACTACGAGCACTACTTC. Protein sequence: CSVEQGRDRRYYEHYF.